The 3 T cell receptor beta chains below come from one sample, sequenced in a study of identical twins. From the 5' RACE reads, TCRdb called clonotypes with MiXCR, one entry per CDR3 protein. The sample holds approximately 210,000 distinct CDR3 sequences; about a sixth are singletons and the top ten take 40%. This sample also appeared in a second study, on T cells expressing NK-cell markers.

The sequencing sample was made of CD8+ T cells sorted from blood. The receptors derive from a woman between 18 and 30 years old in good health.

V gene TRBV6-2 or TRBV6-3 combines with J gene TRBJ1-1; the D gene is possibly TRBD1 (5 bases). Germline V gene data show CDR1 as MNHEY and CDR2 as SVGEGT. The CDR3 extends over 15 amino acids. Trimming pared 6 bases from V and 5 bases from J, leaving 19 bases between. Here the CDR3 DNA reads TGTGCCAGCAGATCCAGACTGGGGCCGGTGACTGAAGCTTTCTTT. Translation gives CASRSRLGPVTEAFF.

This clonotype was counted a few times. The CDR3 spells CASSLGQDAYEQYF. CDR3 nucleotides: TGTGCCAGCAGTTTGGGTCAGGACGCCTACGAGCAGTACTTC. This rearrangement joins TRBV12-3 or TRBV12-4 to TRBJ2-7; D is unresolved. V was pared by 3 bases and J by 2 bases, with 11 bases between. The CDR3 covers 14 residues.

The genes are TRBV20-1 and TRBJ2-1; TRBD1 matches 9 bases. This CDR3 has 11 amino acids. Germline CDR1 and CDR2: DFQATT and SNEGSKA (reference sequence). The CDR3 DNA sequence: TGCAGAGGGGACAGGGACAATGAGCAGTTCTTC. Protein product: CRGDRDNEQFF.